This T cell receptor (beta chain) stems from a study of cytotoxic CD8 clonotypes in ibrutinib-treated CLL. The method was immunoSEQ multiplex PCR; TCRdb's version includes in-frame clones alone and lacks a portion of them. The sample contains 45,000 to 55,000 clones, 45% to 55% of which appear only once. General observations from the study: Higher circulating CD8+ T-cell counts strongly accompanied higher baseline clonality, above age-matched healthy donors.

Germline V CDR1 and CDR2: SGHTA, FQGNSA. The CDR3 is 16 amino acids. Trimming cost V 5 bases and J 2 bases; bases outside gene matches: 9. Genomic DNA for TCR beta libraries, roughly 2 micrograms, came from cryopreserved PBMCs. This clone was detected once. What it recognizes is unknown. The source is a human donor with chronic lymphocytic leukemia. The V and J genes are TRBV7-2 and TRBJ2-5, with 9 bases fitting TRBD2. The sample in question was PBMCs, obtained after 12 months of ibrutinib treatment. CDR3 loop: CASSRWASGEQETQYF. As DNA, the CDR3 is TGTGCCAGCAGCCGATGGGCTAGCGGGGAACAAGAGACCCAGTACTTC. Together with reference TRBV7-2 and TRBJ2-5, the CDR3 gives the full variable domain: GAGVSQSPSNKVTEKGKDVELRCDPISGHTALYWYRQSLGQGLEFLIYFQGNSAPDKSGLPSDRFSAERTGGSVSTLTIQRTQQEDSAVYLCASSRWASGEQETQYFGPGTRLLVL.